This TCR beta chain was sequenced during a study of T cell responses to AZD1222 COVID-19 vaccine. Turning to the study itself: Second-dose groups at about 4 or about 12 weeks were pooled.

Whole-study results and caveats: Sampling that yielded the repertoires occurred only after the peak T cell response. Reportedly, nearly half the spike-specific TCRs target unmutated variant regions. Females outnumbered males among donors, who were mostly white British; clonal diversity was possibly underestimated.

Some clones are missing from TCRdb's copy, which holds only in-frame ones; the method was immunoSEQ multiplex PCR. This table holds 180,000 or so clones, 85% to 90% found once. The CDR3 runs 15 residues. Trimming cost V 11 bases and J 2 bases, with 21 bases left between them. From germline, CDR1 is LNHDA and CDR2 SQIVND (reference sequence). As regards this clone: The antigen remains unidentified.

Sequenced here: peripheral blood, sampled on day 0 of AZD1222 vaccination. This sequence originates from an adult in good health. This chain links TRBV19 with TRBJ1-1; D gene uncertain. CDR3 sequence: CASSPHTSFNTEAFF. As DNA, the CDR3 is TGTGCCTCAAGTCCCCACACGAGCTTTAACACTGAAGCTTTCTTT.